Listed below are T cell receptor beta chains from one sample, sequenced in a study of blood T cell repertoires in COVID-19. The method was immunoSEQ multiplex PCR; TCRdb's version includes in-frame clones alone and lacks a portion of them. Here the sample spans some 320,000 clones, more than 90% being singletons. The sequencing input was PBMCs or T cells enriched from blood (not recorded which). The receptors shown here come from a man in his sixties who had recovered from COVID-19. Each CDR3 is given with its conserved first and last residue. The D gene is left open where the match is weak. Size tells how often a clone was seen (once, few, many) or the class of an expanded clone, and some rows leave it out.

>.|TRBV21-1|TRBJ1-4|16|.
TGTGCCAGCAGCAAAGCGGGTCAGGCGCGGGATGAAAAACTGTTTTTT
CASSKAGQARDEKLFF
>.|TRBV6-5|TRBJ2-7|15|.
TGTGCCAGCAGCCGAACCACAGGGTCGGCCTACGAGCAGTACTTC
CASSRTTGSAYEQYF
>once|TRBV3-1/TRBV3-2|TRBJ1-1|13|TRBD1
TGTGCCAGCAGCCAAGAAGCGACAGGGGAAGCTTTCTTT
CASSQEATGEAFF
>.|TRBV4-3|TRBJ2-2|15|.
TGCGCCAGCAGCCAGGACAGTACGAACACCGGGGAGCTGTTTTTT
CASSQDSTNTGELFF
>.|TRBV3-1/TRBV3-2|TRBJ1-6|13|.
TGTGCCAGCAGCACCCAGGCTAATTCACCCCTCCACTTT
CASSTQANSPLHF
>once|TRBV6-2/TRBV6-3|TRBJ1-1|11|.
TGTGCCAGCAGTCAGGGACTGGAAGCTTTCTTT
CASSQGLEAFF
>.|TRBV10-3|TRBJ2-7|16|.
TGTGCCATCAGTGAGTCGATTGTGGGGGGGGCGACCGAGCAGTACTTC
CAISESIVGGATEQYF
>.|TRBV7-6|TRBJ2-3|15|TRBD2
TGTGCCAGCAGAGGGACTAGCGGGAGTTCAGATACGCAGTATTTT
CASRGTSGSSDTQYF
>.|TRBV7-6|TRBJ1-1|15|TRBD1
TGTGCCAGCAGCTTAGTAACACAGGGGCGTACTGAAGCTTTCTTT
CASSLVTQGRTEAFF
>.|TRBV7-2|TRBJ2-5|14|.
TGTGCCAGCAGCTTCCCAGGGGTAGGGGAGACCCAGTACTTC
CASSFPGVGETQYF
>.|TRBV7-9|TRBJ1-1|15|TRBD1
TGTGCCAGCAGCTTAGCGGGACAGAGGGGGACTGAAGCTTTCTTT
CASSLAGQRGTEAFF
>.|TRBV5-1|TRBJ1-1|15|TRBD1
TGCGCCAGCAGCTCGACAGGGCCGACGAACACTGAAGCTTTCTTT
CASSSTGPTNTEAFF
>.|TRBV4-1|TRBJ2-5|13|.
TGCGCCAGCAGCCAAGTCGGACTTGGGACCCAGTACTTC
CASSQVGLGTQYF
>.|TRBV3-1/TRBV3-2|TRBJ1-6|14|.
TGTGCCAGCAGCCAAGTTAATGATAATTCACCCCTCCACTTT
CASSQVNDNSPLHF
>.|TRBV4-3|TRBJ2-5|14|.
TGCGCCAGCAGCCAAGACGTCAGAGGAGAGACCCAGTACTTC
CASSQDVRGETQYF
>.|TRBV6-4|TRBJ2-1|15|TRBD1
TGTGCCAGCAGTGACTCCATGACAGGGGCCCATGAGCAGTTCTTC
CASSDSMTGAHEQFF